This T cell receptor (beta chain) stems from a study of vaccination effects on CD4 cells after COVID-19. This CDR3 has 13 residues. Per germline, CDR1 SGHDN and CDR2 FVKESK. Trimming took 2 bases from V and 7 from J, leaving 11 bases between them. This clone is hyperexpanded (1% or more) by share. What it recognizes is unknown. Sequencing followed a ViraFEST assay step that expanded antigen-specific CD4+ T cells with viral peptide pools. When nine to ten days of culture had elapsed, CD4+ T cells were isolated. Infection dated between March and December 2020, before the Alpha, Beta and Delta variants reached the United States. Each culture well received roughly 1.8 million PBMC. These cells were then cultured in IMDM with approximately 9.8 IU/ml IL-2 and roughly 10 ug/ml peptides. Profiled with immunoSEQ multiplex PCR; TCRdb holds only in-frame clones, not every one. The table records 20,000 to 25,000 clones, around 75% of them present only once.

This sample comprised CD4+ T cells from PBMCs cultured with a peptide pool, obtained before COVID-19 vaccination. The J gene is TRBJ1-2, the V gene TRBV14; D is ambiguous. This TCR was recovered from a human donor who had a prior SARS-CoV-2 infection. The CDR3 sequence: CASSQIDRSGYTF. DNA for the CDR3: TGTGCCAGCAGCCAAATAGACCGTAGTGGCTACACCTTC.